These 24 T cell receptor beta chains were all obtained from the same sample, sequenced in a study of T-cell reconstitution after alpha-beta-depleted transplantation in children. The library targeted TCRbeta and was prepared with unique molecular identifiers. TCRdb recomputed calls from the PCR reads with MiXCR, one row per CDR3 protein. The table has 530,000 or so distinct CDR3 sequences, roughly 27% seen once; the top ten hold 30% to 40%. The sequences come from PBMCs, collected before TCRalphabeta/CD19-depleted stem cell transplant. The receptors were gathered from a boy less than two years old with Wiskott-Aldrich syndrome, due to receive a stem cell transplant.

This chain joins TRBV10-2 and TRBJ2-6; 8 bases line up with TRBD1. The CDR3 has 17 amino acids. V shed 8 bases, J shed 0 bases, and the junction held 9 bases outside the gene matches. CDR1 is WSHSY and CDR2 is SAAADI in the germline V gene. Here the CDR3 DNA reads TGCGCCAGCTCCCCGACAGGGGCATCCTCTGGGGCCAACGTCCTGACTTTC. It translates to CASSPTGASSGANVLTF.

This clonotype was recorded a few times. V and J are TRBV24-1 and TRBJ2-1; possibly TRBD2 for D (6 bases). The CDR3 is 16 residues long. From germline, CDR1 is KGHDR and CDR2 SFDVKD. The V end lost 10 bases, the J end lost 0 bases, and 18 bases lay between the germline ends. CDR3 nucleotides: TGTGCCACGATGACGGGGACTGCAAACTCCTACAATGAGCAGTTCTTC. Translated, it gives CATMTGTANSYNEQFF.

The chain recombines TRBV7-9 with TRBJ1-3; no clear D. CDR1 is SEHNR and CDR2 is FQNEAQ in the germline V gene (reference sequence). V was shortened by 5 bases and J by 6 bases, with 8 bases between the two germline ends. The CDR3 loop spans 12 amino acids. This CDR3 reads CASSPKENTIYF. The CDR3 region has the DNA TGTGCCAGCAGCCCGAAGGAAAACACCATATATTTT.

This sequence joins TRBV3-1 and TRBJ2-1; D ambiguous. The germline gives CDR1 LGHDT, CDR2 YNNKEL (reference sequence). V lost 4 bases and J lost 8, with 12 bases in between. The CDR3 is made up of 13 amino acids. The CDR3 region is CASSRSFADEQFF. In DNA, the CDR3 is TGTGCCAGCAGCCGAAGTTTCGCCGATGAGCAGTTCTTC.

This clonotype was counted only a few times. V is TRBV5-1 and J is TRBJ1-6; D is unresolved. Trimming shortened V by 3 bases and J by 0 bases, and 10 bases separated the two germline ends. The germline CDR1 and CDR2 sequences are SGHRS and YFSETQ. This CDR3 region has 16 residues. CDR3 residues: CASSSGGSSYNSPLHF. CDR3 coding DNA: TGCGCCAGCAGCTCCGGTGGGAGCTCCTATAATTCACCCCTCCACTTT.

The table lists this clonotype with a few counts. The chain has TRBV20-1 and TRBJ2-1; D remains ambiguous. The CDR3 sequence is 11 residues long. Trimming shortened V by 7 bases and J by 10 bases, and 14 bases separated the two germline ends. Germline values: CDR1 DFQATT, CDR2 SNEGSKA (reference sequence). As DNA, the CDR3 is TGCAGTGGGGGAACATTCGGGGAGCAGTTCTTC. Translating it yields CSGGTFGEQFF.

In this sample, this clonotype turned up a few times. The chain combines TRBV20-1 with TRBJ2-1; possible D gene TRBD2, 5 bases. Germline CDR1 reads DFQATT; CDR2 reads SNEGSKA (reference sequence). V lost 3 bases to trimming and J lost 1 base, with 10 bases between them. This CDR3 is 14 amino acids long. The CDR3 DNA follows: TGCAGTGCTAGTTCTAGAGGGTCCTACAATGAGCAGTTCTTC. Protein product: CSASSRGSYNEQFF.

The rearrangement uses TRBV7-2 and TRBJ2-1; 10 bases agree with TRBD1. Germline V gene sequence: CDR1 SGHTA, CDR2 FQGNSA. The CDR3 is 15 amino acids. V trimming: 1 base; J trimming: 9 bases; junction bases outside the gene matches: 6. CDR3 bases: TGTGCCAGCAGCTTAGAGGACAGGGGGGTTGGTGAGCAGTTCTTC. The encoded protein is CASSLEDRGVGEQFF. Supplemented by reference TRBV7-2 and TRBJ2-1, the full variable domain reads GAGVSQSPSNKVTEKGKDVELRCDPISGHTALYWYRQSLGQGLEFLIYFQGNSAPDKSGLPSDRFSAERTGGSVSTLTIQRTQQEDSAVYLCASSLEDRGVGEQFFGPGTRLTVL.

This clonotype was counted a few times. The chain employs TRBV5-1 and TRBJ2-7; D assignment may be TRBD1 or TRBD2 (7 bases each). The V end was cut by 4 bases, the J end by 5 bases, with 16 bases between. Per germline, CDR1 SGHRS and CDR2 YFSETQ. This CDR3 region has 14 residues. This CDR3 is CASSEPTGRDEQYF. The CDR3 bases are TGCGCCAGCAGCGAGCCGACAGGGAGGGACGAGCAGTACTTC.

The chain joins TRBV5-4 to TRBJ2-7, with TRBD1 as a possible D gene (6 bases). The CDR3 has 18 residues. The germline V and J ends were trimmed by 0 bases and 5 bases, with 24 bases remaining between them. The germline V gene has CDR1 SGHNT and CDR2 YYREEE (reference sequence). CDR3 amino acids: CASSLVGANRVKGHEQYF. The CDR3 DNA sequence: TGTGCCAGCAGCTTGGTAGGGGCTAACAGGGTAAAGGGCCACGAGCAGTACTTC.

This clonotype was detected only a few times. The V gene is TRBV2, the J gene TRBJ1-6, with D hard to call. The V and J ends lost 7 bases and 8 bases respectively, with 6 bases between them. CDR3 length equals 11 residues. Germline V CDR1 and CDR2: SNHLY, FYNNEI. CDR3 loop: CASKGDSPLHF. The CDR3 coding sequence is TGTGCCAGCAAGGGAGATTCACCCCTCCACTTT.

This clonotype was observed a handful of times. The chain recombines TRBV6-5 with TRBJ1-5; 7 bases fit TRBD1. This CDR3 contains 15 residues. In germline, CDR1 is MNHEY, CDR2 SVGAGI. Germline trimming cut 2 bases from V and 0 bases from J; bases unmatched to any gene: 1. In DNA form, the CDR3 reads TGTGCCAGCAGTTACCGGGACAGTAGCAATCAGCCCCAGCATTTT. This translates into CASSYRDSSNQPQHF.

This clonotype has just one count. This sequence joins TRBV20-1 and TRBJ2-1; D may be TRBD1 (6 bases). Germline V gene lookup returns CDR1 DFQATT and CDR2 SNEGSKA (reference sequence). The CDR3 is 12 residues long. V lost 6 bases and J 5 bases, leaving 11 bases between the germline ends. The CDR3 DNA follows: TGCAGTGCGTCACAGGGAAACAATGAGCAGTTCTTC. Amino acid sequence: CSASQGNNEQFF.

The rearrangement uses TRBV29-1 and TRBJ1-5, with D possibly being TRBD1 (5 bases). The V and J ends lost 5 bases and 3 bases respectively, with 11 bases between them. Germline lookup yields CDR1 SQVTM and CDR2 ANQGSEA. The CDR3 sequence is 13 residues long. This CDR3 is CSVTGGPNQPQHF. The CDR3, as DNA: TGCAGCGTTACTGGGGGTCCCAATCAGCCCCAGCATTTT.

The V and J genes are TRBV5-1 and TRBJ2-3; D possibly corresponds to TRBD2 (5 bases). The CDR3 is made up of 20 amino acids. Germline values: CDR1 SGHRS, CDR2 YFSETQ. With 1 base removed from V and 4 bases from J, the gap between germline ends came to 28 bases. The CDR3 is CASSLRLSLKNEPHPDTQYF. CDR3 in DNA: TGCGCCAGCAGCTTGAGACTATCCCTAAAAAACGAACCTCACCCAGATACGCAGTATTTT.

The table lists this clonotype with a few counts. V is TRBV7-2 and J is TRBJ2-1, with 8 nucleotides matching TRBD2. J was trimmed by 7 bases and V by 5 bases; bases with no gene match: 7. Germline V gene sequence: CDR1 SGHTA, CDR2 FQGNSA. This CDR3 comprises 14 residues. CDR3 bases: TGTGCCAGCAGCCCAGCGGGAGACTGGAATGAGCAGTTCTTC. This sequence encodes CASSPAGDWNEQFF.

This clonotype has more than one count but fewer than ten. The chain recombines TRBV6-1 with TRBJ2-2; 9 bases map to TRBD1. Germline V gene lookup returns CDR1 MNHNS and CDR2 SASEGT. The CDR3 length is 16 residues. V shed 1 base, J shed 5 bases, and the junction held 5 bases outside the gene matches. CDR3 coding DNA: TGTGCCAGCAGTGAAGGGACAGGGGCGGGAACCGGGGAGCTGTTTTTT. Protein product: CASSEGTGAGTGELFF.

This chain connects TRBV7-9 to TRBJ1-3; D ambiguous. Germline CDR1 reads SEHNR; CDR2 reads FQNEAQ (reference sequence). This CDR3 comprises 16 residues. V shed 5 bases and J shed 2 bases, with 16 bases lying between them. Here the CDR3 DNA reads TGTGCCAGCAGCCCGAGGGTCAGGCGGACTGGAAACACCATATATTTT. Amino acids: CASSPRVRRTGNTIYF.

This clonotype was seen a few times. This chain connects TRBV12-3 or TRBV12-4 to TRBJ2-3; D is unclear. This CDR3 spans 12 amino acids. Deletions cut 5 bases from V and 6 bases from J, with 9 bases between. CDR3 amino acids: CASSARPDTQYF. In DNA, the CDR3 is TGTGCCAGCAGTGCTCGGCCCGATACGCAGTATTTT.

The sample holds a few counts of this clonotype. The V call is TRBV29-1, the J call TRBJ2-1; either TRBD1 or TRBD2 may supply D (5 bases each). The germline V gene encodes CDR1 SQVTM and CDR2 ANQGSEA. The CDR3 has 12 amino acids. V lost 3 bases and J lost 5, with 8 bases in between. CDR3 amino acids: CSVDRGNNEQFF. The CDR3, as DNA: TGCAGCGTTGACCGGGGCAACAATGAGCAGTTCTTC.

This clonotype was observed a few times. The V and J genes are TRBV10-3 and TRBJ2-2; TRBD2 aligns across 9 bases. The CDR3 sequence is 14 residues long. Losses at the gene ends were 7 bases for V and 6 bases for J; bases not matched to a gene: 6. Germline V gene lookup returns CDR1 ENHRY and CDR2 SYGVKD. CDR3 residues: CAIKEREVAGELFF. The CDR3 bases are TGTGCCATCAAGGAGCGGGAGGTTGCCGGGGAGCTGTTTTTT.

This clonotype was found a few times. The V call is TRBV19, the J call TRBJ2-3; no clear D gene. From germline, CDR1 is LNHDA and CDR2 SQIVND (reference sequence). This CDR3 is built from 15 residues. V was trimmed by 3 bases and J by 1 base, leaving 11 bases between them. The CDR3 protein is CASSIPMGRTDTQYF. CDR3 nucleotide sequence: TGTGCCAGTAGTATCCCCATGGGCCGCACAGATACGCAGTATTTT.

J is TRBJ2-3 and V is TRBV20-1, with TRBD2 identical over 10 bases. The V gene end was trimmed by 0 bases and the J gene end by 4 bases; junction bases not matched to a gene: 13. Germline loops: CDR1 DFQATT, CDR2 SNEGSKA (reference sequence). CDR3 length equals 18 residues. The CDR3 loop is CSARDRLAGGPRSDTQYF. DNA of the CDR3: TGCAGTGCTAGAGATCGACTAGCGGGTGGGCCAAGGTCAGATACGCAGTATTTT.

The chain links TRBV14 to TRBJ2-3; TRBD1 aligns across 8 bases. Germline V gene lookup returns CDR1 SGHDN and CDR2 FVKESK. The V and J ends lost 6 bases and 0 bases, in that order; junction bases with no gene match: 5. The CDR3 covers 15 residues. CDR3 nucleotide sequence: TGTGCCAGCAGTCGACAGGGGTTGAGCACAGATACGCAGTATTTT. This sequence encodes CASSRQGLSTDTQYF.